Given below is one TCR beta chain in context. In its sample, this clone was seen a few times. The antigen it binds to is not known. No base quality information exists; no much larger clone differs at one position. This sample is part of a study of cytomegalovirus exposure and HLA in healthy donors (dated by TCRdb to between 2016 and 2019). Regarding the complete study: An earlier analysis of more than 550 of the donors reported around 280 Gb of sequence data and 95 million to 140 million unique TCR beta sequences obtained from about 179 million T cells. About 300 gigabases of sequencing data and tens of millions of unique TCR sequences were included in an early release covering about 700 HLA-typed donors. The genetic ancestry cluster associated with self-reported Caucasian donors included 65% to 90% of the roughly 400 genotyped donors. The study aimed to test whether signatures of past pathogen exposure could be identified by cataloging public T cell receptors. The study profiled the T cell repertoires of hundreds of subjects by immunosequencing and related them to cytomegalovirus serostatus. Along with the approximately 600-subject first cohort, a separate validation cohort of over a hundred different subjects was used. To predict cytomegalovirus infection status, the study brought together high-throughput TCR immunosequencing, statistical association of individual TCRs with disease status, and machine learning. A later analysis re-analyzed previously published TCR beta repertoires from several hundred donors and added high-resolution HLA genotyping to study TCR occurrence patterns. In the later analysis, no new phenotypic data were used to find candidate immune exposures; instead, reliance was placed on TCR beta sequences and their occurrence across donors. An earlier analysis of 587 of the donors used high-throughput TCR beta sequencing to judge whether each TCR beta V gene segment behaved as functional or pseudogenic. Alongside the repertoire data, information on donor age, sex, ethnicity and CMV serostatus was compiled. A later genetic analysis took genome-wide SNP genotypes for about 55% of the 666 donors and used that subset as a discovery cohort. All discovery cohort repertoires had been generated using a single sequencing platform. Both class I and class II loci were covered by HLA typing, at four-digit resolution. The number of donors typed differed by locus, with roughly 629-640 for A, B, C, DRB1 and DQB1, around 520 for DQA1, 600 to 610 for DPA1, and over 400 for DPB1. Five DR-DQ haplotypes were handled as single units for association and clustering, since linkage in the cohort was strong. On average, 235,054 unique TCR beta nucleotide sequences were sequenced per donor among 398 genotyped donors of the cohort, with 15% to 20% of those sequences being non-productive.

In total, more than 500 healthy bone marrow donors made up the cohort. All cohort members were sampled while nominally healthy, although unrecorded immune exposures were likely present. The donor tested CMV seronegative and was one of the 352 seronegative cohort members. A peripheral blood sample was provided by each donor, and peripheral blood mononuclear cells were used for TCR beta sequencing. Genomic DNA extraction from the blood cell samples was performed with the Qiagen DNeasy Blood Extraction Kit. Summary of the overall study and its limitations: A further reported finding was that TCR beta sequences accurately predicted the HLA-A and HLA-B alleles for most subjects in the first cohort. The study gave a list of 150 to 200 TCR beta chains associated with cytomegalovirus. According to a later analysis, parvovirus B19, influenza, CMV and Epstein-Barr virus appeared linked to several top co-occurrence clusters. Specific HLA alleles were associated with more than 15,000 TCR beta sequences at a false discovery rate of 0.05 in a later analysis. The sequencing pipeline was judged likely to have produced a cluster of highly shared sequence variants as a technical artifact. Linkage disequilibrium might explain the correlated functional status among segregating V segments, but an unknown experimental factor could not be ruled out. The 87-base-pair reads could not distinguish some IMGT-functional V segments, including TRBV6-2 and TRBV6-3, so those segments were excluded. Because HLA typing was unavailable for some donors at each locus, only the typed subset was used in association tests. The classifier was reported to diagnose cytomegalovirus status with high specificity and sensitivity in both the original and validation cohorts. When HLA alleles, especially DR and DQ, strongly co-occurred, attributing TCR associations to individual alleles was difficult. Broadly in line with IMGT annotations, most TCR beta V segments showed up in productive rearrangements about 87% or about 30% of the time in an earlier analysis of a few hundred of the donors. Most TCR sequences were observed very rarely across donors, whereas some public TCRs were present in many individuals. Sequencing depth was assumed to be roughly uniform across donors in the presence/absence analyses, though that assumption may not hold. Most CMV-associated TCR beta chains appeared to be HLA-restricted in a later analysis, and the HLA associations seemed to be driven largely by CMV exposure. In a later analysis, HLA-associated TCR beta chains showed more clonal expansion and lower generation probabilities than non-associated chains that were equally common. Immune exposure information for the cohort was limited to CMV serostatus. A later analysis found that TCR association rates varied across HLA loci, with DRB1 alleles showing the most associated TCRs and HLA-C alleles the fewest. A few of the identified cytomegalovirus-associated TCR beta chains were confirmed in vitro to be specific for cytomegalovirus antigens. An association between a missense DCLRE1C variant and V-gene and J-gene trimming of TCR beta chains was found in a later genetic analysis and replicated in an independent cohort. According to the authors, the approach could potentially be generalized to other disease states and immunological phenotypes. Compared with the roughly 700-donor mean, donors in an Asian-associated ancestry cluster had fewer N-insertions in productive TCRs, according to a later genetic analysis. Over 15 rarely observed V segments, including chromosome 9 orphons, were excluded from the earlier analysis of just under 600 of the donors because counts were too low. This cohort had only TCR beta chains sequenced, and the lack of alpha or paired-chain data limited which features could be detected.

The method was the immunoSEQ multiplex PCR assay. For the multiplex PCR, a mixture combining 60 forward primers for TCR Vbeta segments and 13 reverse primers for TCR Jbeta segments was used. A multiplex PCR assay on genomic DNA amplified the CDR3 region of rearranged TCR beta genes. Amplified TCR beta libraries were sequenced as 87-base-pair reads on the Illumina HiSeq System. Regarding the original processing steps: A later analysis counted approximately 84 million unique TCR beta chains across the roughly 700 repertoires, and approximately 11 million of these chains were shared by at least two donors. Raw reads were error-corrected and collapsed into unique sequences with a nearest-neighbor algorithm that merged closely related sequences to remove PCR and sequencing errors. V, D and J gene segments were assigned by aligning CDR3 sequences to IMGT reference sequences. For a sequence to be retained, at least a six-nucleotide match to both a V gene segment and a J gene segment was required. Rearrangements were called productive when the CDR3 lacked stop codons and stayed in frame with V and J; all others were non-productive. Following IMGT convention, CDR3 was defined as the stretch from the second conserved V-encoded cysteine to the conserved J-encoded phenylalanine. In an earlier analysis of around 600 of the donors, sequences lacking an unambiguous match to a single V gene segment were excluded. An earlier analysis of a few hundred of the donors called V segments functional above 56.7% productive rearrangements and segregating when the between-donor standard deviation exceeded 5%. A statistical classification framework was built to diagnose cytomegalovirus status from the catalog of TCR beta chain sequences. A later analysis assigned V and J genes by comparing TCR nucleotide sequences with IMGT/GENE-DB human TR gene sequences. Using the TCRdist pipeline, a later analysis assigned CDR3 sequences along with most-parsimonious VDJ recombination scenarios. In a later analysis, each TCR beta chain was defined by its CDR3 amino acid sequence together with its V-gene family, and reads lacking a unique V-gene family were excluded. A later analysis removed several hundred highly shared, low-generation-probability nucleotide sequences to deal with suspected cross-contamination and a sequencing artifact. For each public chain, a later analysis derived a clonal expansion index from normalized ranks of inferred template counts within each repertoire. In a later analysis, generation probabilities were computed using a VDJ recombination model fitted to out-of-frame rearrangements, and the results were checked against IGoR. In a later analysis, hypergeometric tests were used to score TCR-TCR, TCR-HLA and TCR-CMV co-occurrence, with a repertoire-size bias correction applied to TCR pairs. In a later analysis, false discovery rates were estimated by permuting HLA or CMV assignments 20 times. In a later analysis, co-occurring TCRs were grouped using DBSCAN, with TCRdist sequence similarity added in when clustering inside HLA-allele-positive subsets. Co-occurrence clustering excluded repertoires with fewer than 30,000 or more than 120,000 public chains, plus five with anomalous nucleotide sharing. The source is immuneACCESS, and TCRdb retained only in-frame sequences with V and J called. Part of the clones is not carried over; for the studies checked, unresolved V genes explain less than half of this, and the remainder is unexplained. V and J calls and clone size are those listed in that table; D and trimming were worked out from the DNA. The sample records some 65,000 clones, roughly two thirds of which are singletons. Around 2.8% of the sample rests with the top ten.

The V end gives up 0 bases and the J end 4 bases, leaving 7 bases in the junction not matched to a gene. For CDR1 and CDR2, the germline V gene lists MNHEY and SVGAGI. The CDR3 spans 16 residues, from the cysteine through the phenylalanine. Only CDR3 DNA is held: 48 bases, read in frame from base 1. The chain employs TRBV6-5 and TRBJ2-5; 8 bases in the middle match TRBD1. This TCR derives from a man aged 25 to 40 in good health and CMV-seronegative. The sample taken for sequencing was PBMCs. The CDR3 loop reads CASSYSGRGQGETQYF. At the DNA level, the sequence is TGTGCCAGCAGTTACTCGGGCAGGGGGCAGGGAGAGACCCAGTACTTC.